The entry that follows covers one T cell receptor (beta chain) sequence. Its antigen is unknown. CDR3 size: 14 residues. The germline gives CDR1 SGHTA, CDR2 FQGNSA. The V segment lost 6 bases and the J segment 2 bases; nucleotides outside the gene matches: 6. The sample is drawn from a study of OX40 agonist ivuxolimab in advanced cancers. Libraries were prepared by immunoSEQ multiplex PCR; TCRdb keeps only in-frame clonotypes and omits some of them. The data show fewer than 85,000 clones, 90% seen once. General study findings and limits: Normalized T-cell clonal expansion was also low in a subset of nonresponders. CD4+ and CD8+ blood T cells expanded clonally by week 6 at 0.1 to 3.0 mg/kg.

The sequence was collected from an adult with an advanced solid tumor such as melanoma, head and neck, liver or kidney cancer. The rearrangement joins TRBV7-2 to TRBJ2-5, with 7 bases fitting TRBD1. Sequences were derived from CD4+ or CD8+ T cells sorted from blood, sampled in a trial of the OX40 agonist ivuxolimab. This chain's CDR3 is CASRMGQYQETQYF. The CDR3 DNA sequence: TGTGCCAGCAGAATGGGACAGTATCAAGAGACCCAGTACTTC.